Each of the 21 T cell receptor beta chains below was sequenced from the same sample in a study of glioma-infiltrating T cells after dendritic cell vaccination. The data were produced by immunoSEQ multiplex PCR, yet TCRdb's version contains in-frame clones alone and is incomplete. The sample contains about 82,000 clones, 80% to 90% of which appear only once. Material: blood, obtained before dendritic cell vaccination. All receptors derive from a human donor with glioblastoma.

The chain links TRBV11-3 to TRBJ1-1; a possible D gene is TRBD1 (6 bases). V was shortened by 5 bases and J by 2 bases, with 12 bases between the two germline ends. The germline gives CDR1 SGHNT, CDR2 YENEEA. The CDR3 loop spans 14 amino acids. The CDR3 DNA sequence: TGTGCCAGCAGCCCTGGGGGCAGAAACACTGAAGCTTTCTTT. This sequence encodes CASSPGGRNTEAFF.

The chain links TRBV9 to TRBJ1-1, with 10 bases matching TRBD1. In germline, CDR1 is SGDLS, CDR2 YYNGEE. After removal of 3 bases from V and 4 bases from J, the junction contained 15 bases not matched to a gene. This CDR3 has 18 amino acids. The CDR3 DNA sequence: TGTGCCAGCAGCGCCGCCGGGACAGGGGACGTTCGAGGCACTGAAGCTTTCTTT. Amino acid sequence: CASSAAGTGDVRGTEAFF.

V usage is TRBV10-3 and J usage is TRBJ2-7; 8 nucleotides align to TRBD2. Germline trimming cut 10 bases from V and 6 bases from J; bases unmatched to any gene: 11. The CDR3 is 13 residues long. Germline V gives CDR1 ENHRY, CDR2 SYGVKD. The CDR3: CARASGRRSEQYF. DNA for the CDR3: TGTGCCAGGGCGAGCGGGAGACGGAGCGAGCAGTACTTC.

In this sample, this clone turned up a few times. V and J are TRBV5-1 and TRBJ2-5; weak D call: TRBD1 (5 bases). Germline CDR1 and CDR2: SGHRS and YFSETQ. V was clipped by 0 bases and J by 5 bases, with 14 bases between them. This CDR3 is built from 15 residues. The CDR3 DNA is TGCGCCAGCAGCTTGGAGGGGCACCCTGGGGAGACCCAGTACTTC. Amino acids: CASSLEGHPGETQYF.

The genes are TRBV11-2 and TRBJ1-3; possible D gene TRBD1, 5 bases. The germline V gene encodes CDR1 SGHAT and CDR2 FQNNGV. Trimming cost V 9 bases and J 1 base, with 10 bases left between them. The CDR3 runs 13 residues. The CDR3 is CASGAGSGNTIYF. CDR3 nucleotide sequence: TGTGCCAGTGGGGCAGGGTCTGGAAACACCATATATTTT.

This chain connects TRBV28 to TRBJ1-1; possibly TRBD1 for D (6 bases). Between the trimmed V and J ends, which lost 6 bases and 7 bases, there was a span of 12 bases. Germline-derived CDR1 and CDR2 are MDHEN and SYDVKM. There are 12 residues in the CDR3. This CDR3 is CASSPRGFEAFF. For the CDR3, the DNA is TGTGCCAGCAGCCCCAGGGGCTTTGAAGCTTTCTTT.

In regard to this clone: The junction differs from germline at one of its ends, possibly a read error. V is TRBV10-3 and J is TRBJ1-3; D gene unclear. This CDR3 is 13 amino acids long. The V gene's germline CDR1 is ENHRY and CDR2 SYGVKD. The CDR3 region is CATHLDSGNTIYF. CDR3 in DNA: TGTGCCACCCACCTCGACTCTGGAAACACTATATATTTT.

Regarding this clone: At one end the junction does not follow the germline gene, possibly because of a read error. The V call is TRBV5-3, the J call TRBJ1-1; 8 bases fit TRBD1. TRBV5-3 is placed among ORFs of uncertain function. There are 18 residues in the CDR3. The CDR3 DNA follows: TGTGCCAGAAGCTTGGGGAGCAGGGGGCTTCTTCCCAACACTCAAGCTTTCTTT. Translation: CARSLGSRGLLPNTQAFF.

V and J are TRBV4-1 and TRBJ2-6; D not resolved. Between the trimmed V and J ends, which lost 0 bases and 0 bases, there was a span of 15 bases. Germline loops: CDR1 MGHRA, CDR2 YSYEKL. The CDR3 totals 19 residues. Written as DNA, the CDR3 is TGCGCCAGCAGCCAAGATCGAGTACAGCTGAGCTCTGGGGCCAACGTCCTGACTTTC. It is translated as CASSQDRVQLSSGANVLTF.

This clone has just one count. V and J are TRBV5-1 and TRBJ1-2; D is unclear. V was trimmed by 4 bases and J by 2 bases, leaving 9 bases between them. The CDR3 consists of 13 residues. CDR1 is SGHRS, CDR2 YFSETQ, per germline. CDR3 coding DNA: TGCGCCAGCAGCCCAGTAACCAACTATGGCTACACCTTC. Encoded protein: CASSPVTNYGYTF.

The V gene is TRBV5-6, the J gene TRBJ2-5; 9 bases line up with TRBD1. Germline CDR1 reads SGHDT; CDR2 reads YYEEEE. The CDR3 has 15 residues. V dropped 6 bases and J dropped 4; count of bases not matched to a gene: 10. As DNA, the CDR3 is TGTGCCAGCACCCGGGACAGGGCGGTGAGAGAGACCCAGTACTTC. It is translated as CASTRDRAVRETQYF.

V gene TRBV7-3 combines with J gene TRBJ1-5; D not resolved. CDR1 SGHTA and CDR2 FQGTGA come from the germline V gene. V was trimmed by 1 base and J by 5 bases, leaving 12 bases between them. The CDR3 has 15 residues. The DNA of the CDR3 is TGTGCCAGCAGCTTAAAATCGCGAGGATATCAGCCCCAGCATTTT. Its translation is CASSLKSRGYQPQHF.

The chain has TRBV2 and TRBJ2-7; D unresolved. CDR1 and CDR2 from the germline V gene are SNHLY and FYNNEI. The CDR3 runs to 12 residues. V was pared by 6 bases and J by 1 base, with 7 bases between. The CDR3 DNA follows: TGTGCCAGCAGAATACTTTCCTACGAGCAGTACTTC. It encodes CASRILSYEQYF.

The gene calls are TRBV2 and TRBJ2-7; 13 bases align to TRBD2. Trimming removed 6 bases from V and 2 bases from J; junction bases left unmatched: 13. The CDR3 sequence is 18 residues long. Germline V gene data show CDR1 as SNHLY and CDR2 as FYNNEI. The CDR3 DNA follows: TGTGCCAGCAGCGGGTGGAGGACTAGCGGGGGCCTGGCCTACGAGCAGTACTTC. The encoded protein is CASSGWRTSGGLAYEQYF.

This clone was seen just once. This chain connects TRBV2 to TRBJ2-1; D call uncertain. The germline gives CDR1 SNHLY, CDR2 FYNNEI. With 3 bases removed from V and 5 bases from J, the gap between germline ends came to 8 bases. The CDR3 runs to 13 residues. CDR3 region: CASSEYQNNEQFF. In DNA form, the CDR3 reads TGTGCCAGCAGTGAGTATCAGAACAATGAGCAGTTCTTC.

This chain uses TRBV19 with TRBJ1-1; 12 positions agree with TRBD1. Per germline, CDR1 LNHDA and CDR2 SQIVND (reference sequence). This CDR3 has 17 amino acids. Losses at the gene ends were 3 bases for V and 5 bases for J; bases not matched to a gene: 10. The CDR3 DNA follows: TGTGCCAGTAGTATTATATGGAGGGACAGGGGGCCAACTGAAGCTTTCTTT. Protein sequence: CASSIIWRDRGPTEAFF.

The gene calls are TRBV11-2 and TRBJ2-7, with D tentatively TRBD2 (6 bases). CDR3 size: 13 residues. The ends were cut back, 5 bases at V and 4 bases at J, with 12 bases in the middle. In germline, CDR1 is SGHAT, CDR2 FQNNGV. CDR3 sequence: CASSPEGKYEQYF. The CDR3 nucleotides read TGTGCCAGCAGCCCGGAGGGGAAATACGAGCAGTACTTC. Filled out from reference TRBV11-2 and TRBJ2-7, the complete variable domain reads EAGVAQSPRYKIIEKRQSVAFWCNPISGHATLYWYQQILGQGPKLLIQFQNNGVVDDSQLPKDRFSAERLKGVDSTLKIQPAKLEDSAVYLCASSPEGKYEQYFGPGTRLTVT.

This clone came up once. The rearrangement uses TRBV6-5 and TRBJ2-1; D is possibly TRBD1 (6 bases). Per the germline V gene, CDR1 is MNHEY and CDR2 is SVGAGI. The CDR3 length is 11 residues. V was shortened by 8 bases and J by 10 bases, with 12 bases between the two germline ends. The CDR3 spells CASSPGQEQFF. The DNA of the CDR3 is TGTGCCAGCTCACCTGGACAGGAGCAGTTCTTC.

The J gene is TRBJ1-2, the V gene TRBV7-2; D perhaps matches TRBD1 (5 bases). CDR3 length equals 11 residues. Germline V gene lookup returns CDR1 SGHTA and CDR2 FQGNSA. V lost 3 bases to trimming and J lost 7 bases, with 6 bases between them. In DNA form, the CDR3 reads TGTGCCAGCAGCTTCGGGGGTGGCTACACCTTC. This translates into CASSFGGGYTF.

The V and J genes are TRBV11-3 and TRBJ2-1; possible D gene TRBD2, 5 bases. The V and J ends lost 0 bases and 7 bases respectively, with 16 bases between them. Germline CDR1 reads SGHNT; CDR2 reads YENEEA. CDR3 length: 16 residues. The CDR3 DNA reads as TGTGCCAGCAGCTTAGATGACTACTTAATTTCTAATGAGCAGTTCTTC. Translated: CASSLDDYLISNEQFF.

This rearrangement joins TRBV13 to TRBJ2-1; D might be TRBD2 (6 bases). The germline V gene encodes CDR1 PRHDT and CDR2 FYEKMQ (reference sequence). The CDR3 covers 16 residues. The V gene lost 4 bases and the J gene lost 6 bases, with 19 bases spanning the gap. CDR3 amino acids: CASSSPGGKVFNEQFF. The CDR3 DNA is TGTGCCAGCAGCTCCCCCGGCGGGAAGGTATTCAATGAGCAGTTCTTC.